A selection of T cell receptor beta chains follows, all from one sample in a study of cytomegalovirus exposure and HLA in healthy donors. Sequencing used immunoSEQ multiplex PCR; TCRdb keeps in-frame clones, though not all of them. The table has approximately 240,000 clones, around 88% seen once. The material sequenced was PBMCs. The receptors originated from a woman younger than 35 in good health and CMV-seronegative. CDR3s include the opening cysteine and the closing phenylalanine or tryptophan. D genes are given only for firm matches. Only part of the rows carry a size: once, few, many, or a class if the clone is expanded.

abundance	j_gene	v_gene	d_gene	CDR3nt	CDR3aa
-	TRBJ1-1	TRBV6-1	-	TGTGCCAGCAGTCGTCACAGTCAGGTTACTTTCTTT	CASSRHSQVTFF
few	TRBJ1-1	TRBV7-9	TRBD1	TGTGCCAGCAGCTTAGTGCAGGGGGTATGGAACACTGAAGCTTTCTTT	CASSLVQGVWNTEAFF
-	TRBJ1-6	TRBV5-1	-	TGCGCCAGCAGCTTGGCCGGGGGGCGCGAGTCACCCCTCCACTTT	CASSLAGGRESPLHF
-	TRBJ1-4	TRBV5-5	TRBD1	TGTGCCAGCAGCCGCCCGGCAGGGGGAGGTGAAAAACTGTTTTTT	CASSRPAGGGEKLFF
few	TRBJ1-2	TRBV2	TRBD1	TGTGCCAGCAGGAGACAGGGTGATGGCTACACCTTC	CASRRQGDGYTF
-	TRBJ2-5	TRBV10-1	-	TGCGCCAGCAGTGACCCTCGAGGGTATTGGAACCAAGAGACCCAGTACTTC	CASSDPRGYWNQETQYF
-	TRBJ2-1	TRBV5-6	TRBD2	TGTGCCAGCAGCTTGGTGAGCGGGAGTGGGAGTGAGCAGTTCTTC	CASSLVSGSGSEQFF
once	TRBJ2-5	TRBV5-4	-	TGTGCCAGCAGCTTGCTCCAGGCCGTAGGTAAAGAGACCCAGTACTTC	CASSLLQAVGKETQYF
-	TRBJ2-2	TRBV10-2	-	TGCGCCAGCAGCCCGTCAGGGCCCGGGGAGCTGTTTTTT	CASSPSGPGELFF
-	TRBJ2-7	TRBV6-5	TRBD1	TGTGCCAGCAGTGTCGGGACAGAACTCGTCTACGAGCAGTACTTC	CASSVGTELVYEQYF
-	TRBJ2-1	TRBV6-4	TRBD2	TGTGCCAGCAGTTCCCTAGCGGGAGGCTACAATGAGCAGTTCTTC	CASSSLAGGYNEQFF
few	TRBJ1-2	TRBV4-1	-	TGCGCCAGCAGCTTTCAGACATCCAACTATGGCTACACCTTC	CASSFQTSNYGYTF
-	TRBJ2-3	TRBV18	TRBD1	TGTGCCAGCTCTCGCTCGACAGGGGCCGCTCCAGATACGCAGTATTTT	CASSRSTGAAPDTQYF
-	TRBJ1-5	TRBV6-5	-	TGTGCCAGCAGTTCCGGCGACAGGAGCCATCAGCCCCAGCATTTT	CASSSGDRSHQPQHF
-	TRBJ1-2	TRBV7-2	TRBD1	TGTGCCAGCAGCTTAGTTAGTGGGACAGGGGTCTATGGCTACACCTTC	CASSLVSGTGVYGYTF
-	TRBJ2-7	TRBV5-6	-	TGTGCCAGCAGCTTGTGGGTCGGGGTCGAGCAGTACTTC	CASSLWVGVEQYF
-	TRBJ1-1	TRBV19	-	TGTGCCAGTCGCAGGGCCCCGGGGGGCACTGAAGCTTTCTTT	CASRRAPGGTEAFF
-	TRBJ1-1	TRBV29-1	-	TGCAGCGTTGTTTGGGCTTCAAACACTGAAGCTTTCTTT	CSVVWASNTEAFF
-	TRBJ1-6	TRBV7-6	TRBD1	TGTGCCAGCAGCCTGGGACAGGGGACGTCAAATTCACCCCTCCACTTT	CASSLGQGTSNSPLHF
-	TRBJ1-4	TRBV11-2	-	TGTGCCAGCAGCGGTGGGGTCGGAGGGTGGGAAAAACTGTTTTTT	CASSGGVGGWEKLFF
-	TRBJ2-7	TRBV13	-	TGTGCCAGCAGCTTAGCTAACTCTTGGGAGTACGAGCAGTACTTC	CASSLANSWEYEQYF
-	TRBJ1-1	TRBV5-1	-	TGCGCCAGCAGCTTACAAGGGAGCGGCGGCACTGAAGCTTTCTTT	CASSLQGSGGTEAFF